This T cell receptor beta chain is from a study of shared clonotypes between healthy human individuals. The ends were cut back, 0 bases at V and 7 bases at J, with 13 bases in the middle. Germline V CDR1 and CDR2: LNHNV, YYDKDF (reference sequence). The CDR3 runs to 15 residues. Produced via immunoSEQ multiplex PCR; TCRdb's table is partial and in-frame only. This sample has hundreds of thousands of clones, with roughly 96% found just once. Sequencing was performed on memory CD8+ T cells sorted from blood. Indicated subset: CD45RO+ cells pooled with CCR7-negative TemRA cells. This chain uses TRBV15 with TRBJ2-1; D is unclear. This clonotype was obtained from a man aged 30-40 years in good health. CDR3 bases: TGTGCCACCAGCAGAGAAGGGAATGGGCTAAATGAGCAGTTCTTC. The encoded protein is CATSREGNGLNEQFF.